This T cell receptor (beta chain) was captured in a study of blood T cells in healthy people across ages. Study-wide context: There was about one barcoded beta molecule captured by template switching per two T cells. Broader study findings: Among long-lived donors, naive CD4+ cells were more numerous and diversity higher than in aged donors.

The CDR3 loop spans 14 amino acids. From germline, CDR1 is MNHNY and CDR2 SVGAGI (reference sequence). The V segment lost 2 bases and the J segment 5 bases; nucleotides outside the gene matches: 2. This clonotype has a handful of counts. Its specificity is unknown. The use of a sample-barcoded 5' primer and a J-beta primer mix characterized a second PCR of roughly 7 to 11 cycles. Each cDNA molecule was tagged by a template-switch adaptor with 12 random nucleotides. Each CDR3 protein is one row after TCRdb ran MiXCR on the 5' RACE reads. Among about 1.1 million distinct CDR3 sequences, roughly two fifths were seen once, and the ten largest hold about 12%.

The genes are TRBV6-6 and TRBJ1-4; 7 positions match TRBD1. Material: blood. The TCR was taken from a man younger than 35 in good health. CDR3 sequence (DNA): TGTGCCAGCAGTTACAGACAGGGAAATGAAAAACTGTTTTTT. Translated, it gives CASSYRQGNEKLFF.